This TCR beta chain was retrieved from a study of blood T cell repertoires in COVID-19. Study context: Sites across the United States, Italy and Spain contributed samples from acute and convalescent COVID-19. PBMCs, B-cell-depleted T cells, or T cells were the source of the cDNA or gDNA that made up the material.

Germline assignment: CDR1 MDHEN and CDR2 SYDVKM. CDR3 size: 15 residues. Trimming removed 2 bases at V and 3 bases at J, with 13 bases between. Original processing methods: Estimates of nucleated cell counts were drawn from the amplification of reference gene primers. TCRdb's copy holds only in-frame clones and misses some; the assay was immunoSEQ multiplex PCR. V and J calls and clone size are as listed in that table; D and trimming were resolved from the DNA. This repertoire shows about 150,000 clones, approximately 90% found once; its top ten account for about 15%. The TCR was taken from a woman aged 40 to 49 with acute or convalescent COVID-19. The J gene is TRBJ1-1, the V gene TRBV28; no firm D call. What was sequenced was peripheral blood. The CDR3 nucleotides are TGTGCCAGCAGTTTAGGTCGACAAGGATACACTGAAGCTTTCTTT. Its translation: CASSLGRQGYTEAFF. The full variable domain, in which reference TRBV28 and TRBJ1-1 provide the parts outside the CDR3, is DVKVTQSSRYLVKRTGEKVFLECVQDMDHENMFWYRQDPGLGLRLIYFSYDVKMKEKGDIPEGYSVSREKKERFSLILESASTNQTSMYLCASSLGRQGYTEAFFGQGTRLTVV.